This T cell receptor beta chain comes out of a study of CD8 T cells in Susac syndrome. Study-wide results and caveats: The study recognized that its TCR sequencing and HLA analysis covered a relatively small number of individuals.

The RNA input was roughly 0.45 to 1 ug, and it was reverse transcribed with random hexamers. It was immunoSEQ multiplex PCR that amplified TCR beta CDR3 across 54 Vbeta and 13 Jbeta. A single record per CDR3 protein comes from TCRdb applying MiXCR to the immunoSEQ multiplex PCR reads. The table shows 330,000 or so distinct CDR3 sequences, with approximately 85% occurring only once. V shed 0 bases and J shed 3 bases, with 11 bases lying between them. Germline CDR1 MNHEY, CDR2 SMNVEV (reference sequence). CDR3 length: 15 amino acids. Sequencing of TCR beta was performed on blood CD8+ T cells and on blood CD4+ T cells. Comment on this clonotype: Antigen unknown.

This rearrangement joins TRBV27 to TRBJ1-2; D is unresolved. Input material: CD8+ T cells from PBMCs. The clonotype was recovered from a human donor with multiple sclerosis. The CDR3 region is CASSLSVAGDYGYTF. CDR3 nucleotides: TGTGCCAGCAGTTTATCGGTGGCCGGTGACTATGGCTACACCTTC.